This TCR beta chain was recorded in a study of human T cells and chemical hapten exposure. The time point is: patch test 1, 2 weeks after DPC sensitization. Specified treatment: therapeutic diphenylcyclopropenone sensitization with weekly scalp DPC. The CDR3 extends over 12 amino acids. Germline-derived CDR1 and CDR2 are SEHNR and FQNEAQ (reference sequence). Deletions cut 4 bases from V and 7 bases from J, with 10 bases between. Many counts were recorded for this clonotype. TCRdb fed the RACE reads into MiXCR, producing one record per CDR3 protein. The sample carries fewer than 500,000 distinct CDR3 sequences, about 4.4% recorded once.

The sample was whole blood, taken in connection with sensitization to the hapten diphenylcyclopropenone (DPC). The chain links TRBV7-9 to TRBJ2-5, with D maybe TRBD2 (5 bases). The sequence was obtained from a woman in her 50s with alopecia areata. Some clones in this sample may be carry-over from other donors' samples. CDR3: CASSWTEGTQYF. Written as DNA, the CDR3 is TGTGCCAGCAGCTGGACCGAGGGGACCCAGTACTTC. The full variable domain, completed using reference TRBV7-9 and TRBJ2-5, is DTGVSQNPRHKITKRGQNVTFRCDPISEHNRLYWYRQTLGQGPEFLTYFQNEAQLEKSRLLSDRFSAERPKGSFSTLEIQRTEQGDSAMYLCASSWTEGTQYFGPGTRLLVL.